The clone carrying this T cell receptor beta chain was picked up one time. These data originate in a study of cytomegalovirus exposure and HLA in healthy donors. V dropped 8 bases and J dropped 5; count of bases not matched to a gene: 12. There are 15 residues in the CDR3. Per germline, CDR1 MNHEY and CDR2 SMNVEV (reference sequence). Amplification used 60 Vbeta primers and 13 Jbeta primers. The table came from immunoSEQ multiplex PCR; TCRdb's copy has only in-frame clones and leaves some out. Here the sample spans fewer than 250,000 clones, around 87% being singletons. The chain joins TRBV27 to TRBJ1-1; 9 positions agree with TRBD1. The sequenced sample consisted of PBMCs. This clonotype was sampled from a boy aged 2-9 years in good health and CMV-seronegative. The CDR3 DNA follows: TGTGCCAGCCGCGAAAGCAGGACAGGGGCGACTGAAGCTTTCTTT. This codes for CASRESRTGATEAFF.